The rows below give T cell receptor beta chains drawn from one sample of a study of control samples from healthy donors and cancer patients. Repertoires were generated with immunoSEQ multiplex PCR, while TCRdb's copy carries only in-frame clones and drops some. The sample lists approximately 50,000 clones; approximately 95% were seen once. Sequencing was performed on blood. The receptors here all came from a man aged 30-40 years in good health. Both conserved end residues are part of each CDR3. Fields, in order: V gene, D gene, clone size, J gene, CDR3 protein, CDR3 DNA. A D gene is named only where the DNA matches it firmly. For some rows the clone size is stated as once, few or many, or as a class when expanded; others skip it.

v_gene: TRBV5-4; d_gene: .; abundance: .; j_gene: TRBJ2-3; CDR3aa: CASRGTDTQYF; CDR3nt: TGTGCCAGCAGGGGGACAGATACGCAGTATTTT
v_gene: TRBV2; d_gene: .; abundance: .; j_gene: TRBJ1-1; CDR3aa: CASSEKVQGPDTEAFF; CDR3nt: TGTGCCAGCAGTGAAAAGGTGCAGGGTCCGGACACTGAAGCTTTCTTT
v_gene: TRBV5-1; d_gene: .; abundance: once; j_gene: TRBJ2-5; CDR3aa: CASSYNPKETQYF; CDR3nt: TGCGCCAGCAGCTACAACCCCAAAGAGACCCAGTACTTC
v_gene: TRBV18; d_gene: .; abundance: .; j_gene: TRBJ1-4; CDR3aa: CASSPLDGNNEKLFF; CDR3nt: TGTGCCAGCTCCCCGCTGGACGGGAATAATGAAAAACTGTTTTTT
v_gene: TRBV6-6; d_gene: .; abundance: .; j_gene: TRBJ1-5; CDR3aa: CASTLGGGQPQHF; CDR3nt: TGTGCCAGCACTCTCGGGGGGGGTCAGCCCCAGCATTTT
v_gene: TRBV6-6; d_gene: TRBD1; abundance: .; j_gene: TRBJ1-4; CDR3aa: CASIGQGAGEKLFF; CDR3nt: TGTGCCAGCATTGGACAGGGGGCAGGAGAAAAACTGTTTTTT
v_gene: TRBV9; d_gene: TRBD2; abundance: .; j_gene: TRBJ2-3; CDR3aa: CASSATSGSTDTQYF; CDR3nt: TGTGCCAGCAGCGCCACTAGCGGGAGCACAGATACGCAGTATTTT
v_gene: TRBV6-1; d_gene: .; abundance: .; j_gene: TRBJ1-1; CDR3aa: CASSEGQWAFF; CDR3nt: TGTGCCAGCAGTGAAGGGCAGTGGGCTTTCTTT
v_gene: TRBV18; d_gene: TRBD2; abundance: .; j_gene: TRBJ2-1; CDR3aa: CASSPQVAGIYNEQFF; CDR3nt: TGTGCCAGCTCACCCCAGGTAGCGGGTATCTACAATGAGCAGTTCTTC
v_gene: TRBV13; d_gene: .; abundance: once; j_gene: TRBJ2-3; CDR3aa: CASSLGRSDTQYF; CDR3nt: TGTGCCAGCAGCTTAGGGAGATCAGATACGCAGTATTTT
v_gene: TRBV5-1; d_gene: .; abundance: once; j_gene: TRBJ1-5; CDR3aa: CASSLGADQPRHF; CDR3nt: TGCGCCAGCAGCTTGGGAGCGGATCAGCCCCGGCATTTT
v_gene: TRBV4-2; d_gene: .; abundance: .; j_gene: TRBJ2-7; CDR3aa: CASSRVEAASYEQYF; CDR3nt: TGTGCCAGCAGCCGAGTAGAGGCGGCATCCTACGAGCAGTACTTC
v_gene: TRBV7-9; d_gene: TRBD2; abundance: .; j_gene: TRBJ2-7; CDR3aa: CASTLLAGAPYEQYF; CDR3nt: TGTGCCAGCACCCTACTAGCGGGAGCCCCCTACGAGCAGTACTTC
v_gene: TRBV14; d_gene: .; abundance: once; j_gene: TRBJ1-1; CDR3aa: CASSQKQAGSNTEAFF; CDR3nt: TGTGCCAGCAGCCAAAAGCAAGCCGGGTCGAACACTGAAGCTTTCTTT
v_gene: TRBV5-1; d_gene: .; abundance: .; j_gene: TRBJ1-3; CDR3aa: CASSLAQGISGNTIYF; CDR3nt: TGCGCCAGCAGCCTCGCCCAGGGTATCTCTGGAAACACCATATATTTT
v_gene: TRBV6-1; d_gene: .; abundance: .; j_gene: TRBJ1-2; CDR3aa: CASSAAGTSVPWNYGYTF; CDR3nt: TGTGCCAGCAGTGCTGCCGGGACCTCCGTGCCCTGGAACTATGGCTACACCTTC
v_gene: TRBV19; d_gene: .; abundance: .; j_gene: TRBJ1-2; CDR3aa: CASSMTDNYGYTF; CDR3nt: TGTGCCAGTAGTATGACAGATAACTATGGCTACACCTTC
v_gene: TRBV21-1; d_gene: .; abundance: .; j_gene: TRBJ2-1; CDR3aa: CASSPFLNEQFF; CDR3nt: TGTGCCAGCAGCCCCTTCCTCAATGAGCAGTTCTTC
v_gene: TRBV4-1; d_gene: TRBD1; abundance: .; j_gene: TRBJ2-3; CDR3aa: CASRPRILLGQDRYSTDTQYF; CDR3nt: TGCGCCAGCAGACCAAGAATATTGTTGGGACAGGACCGCTATAGCACAGATACGCAGTATTTT
v_gene: TRBV6-2/TRBV6-3; d_gene: TRBD1; abundance: .; j_gene: TRBJ1-2; CDR3aa: CASSGGDRGANYGYTF; CDR3nt: TGTGCCAGCAGTGGAGGCGACAGGGGAGCTAACTATGGCTACACCTTC
v_gene: TRBV27; d_gene: .; abundance: .; j_gene: TRBJ2-1; CDR3aa: CASSFLGTGNEQFF; CDR3nt: TGTGCCAGCAGTTTTTTGGGTACGGGGAATGAGCAGTTCTTC
v_gene: TRBV20-1; d_gene: .; abundance: .; j_gene: TRBJ2-7; CDR3aa: CSASSGTAPYEQYF; CDR3nt: TGCAGTGCTAGTAGCGGGACAGCCCCCTACGAGCAGTACTTC
v_gene: TRBV27; d_gene: .; abundance: .; j_gene: TRBJ1-2; CDR3aa: CASSLRTFTSGGHLNYGYTF; CDR3nt: TGTGCCAGCAGTTTACGAACCTTTACCTCCGGGGGACACCTTAACTATGGCTACACCTTC
v_gene: TRBV19; d_gene: .; abundance: .; j_gene: TRBJ1-6; CDR3aa: CASSITGGVWPLHF; CDR3nt: TGTGCCAGTAGTATAACTGGCGGGGTGTGGCCCCTCCACTTT
v_gene: TRBV7-9; d_gene: .; abundance: .; j_gene: TRBJ1-1; CDR3aa: CASSPHRTANTEAFF; CDR3nt: TGTGCCAGCAGCCCCCACCGGACAGCGAACACTGAAGCTTTCTTT
v_gene: TRBV9; d_gene: .; abundance: once; j_gene: TRBJ2-1; CDR3aa: CASSAGLGSYNEQFF; CDR3nt: TGTGCCAGCAGCGCGGGACTCGGGTCCTACAATGAGCAGTTCTTC
v_gene: TRBV4-1; d_gene: .; abundance: .; j_gene: TRBJ2-7; CDR3aa: CASSQALQSSYEQYF; CDR3nt: TGCGCCAGCAGCCAAGCCCTGCAAAGCTCCTACGAGCAGTACTTC
v_gene: TRBV6-2/TRBV6-3; d_gene: TRBD2; abundance: .; j_gene: TRBJ2-1; CDR3aa: CASSKPGLAGTYNEQFF; CDR3nt: TGTGCCAGCAGTAAACCGGGACTAGCGGGAACCTACAATGAGCAGTTCTTC
v_gene: TRBV5-4; d_gene: .; abundance: .; j_gene: TRBJ2-5; CDR3aa: CASSLAGVETQYF; CDR3nt: TGTGCCAGCAGCTTGGCGGGAGTTGAGACCCAGTACTTC
v_gene: TRBV5-1; d_gene: .; abundance: .; j_gene: TRBJ2-3; CDR3aa: CASSLGLTSTDTQYF; CDR3nt: TGCGCCAGCAGCTTAGGGCTAACTAGCACAGATACGCAGTATTTT
v_gene: TRBV19; d_gene: .; abundance: once; j_gene: TRBJ2-7; CDR3aa: CASSMTQGYEQYF; CDR3nt: TGTGCCAGTAGTATGACCCAGGGCTACGAGCAGTACTTC
v_gene: TRBV28; d_gene: TRBD2; abundance: .; j_gene: TRBJ2-2; CDR3aa: CASSLWVLAGGPGELFF; CDR3nt: TGTGCCAGCAGTTTATGGGTGCTAGCGGGAGGTCCCGGGGAGCTGTTTTTT
v_gene: TRBV2; d_gene: TRBD1; abundance: .; j_gene: TRBJ1-2; CDR3aa: CASTGQGGAYGYTF; CDR3nt: TGTGCCAGCACGGGACAGGGAGGCGCCTACGGCTACACCTTC
v_gene: TRBV5-1; d_gene: TRBD1; abundance: .; j_gene: TRBJ1-2; CDR3aa: CASSLIGQGFDYGYTF; CDR3nt: TGCGCCAGCAGCTTGATCGGACAGGGGTTCGACTATGGCTACACCTTC
v_gene: TRBV3-1/TRBV3-2; d_gene: .; abundance: .; j_gene: TRBJ2-7; CDR3aa: CASSASGRAAYEQYF; CDR3nt: TGTGCCAGCAGCGCCTCAGGGCGGGCCGCCTACGAGCAGTACTTC
v_gene: TRBV6-5; d_gene: TRBD2; abundance: .; j_gene: TRBJ2-1; CDR3aa: CTGGEDNEQFF; CDR3nt: TGTACTGGGGGGGAGGACAATGAGCAGTTCTTC
v_gene: TRBV2; d_gene: TRBD2; abundance: .; j_gene: TRBJ2-3; CDR3aa: CASSASSGSRNTQYF; CDR3nt: TGTGCCAGCAGTGCCTCTAGCGGGAGTAGGAATACGCAGTATTTT
v_gene: TRBV5-4; d_gene: .; abundance: .; j_gene: TRBJ1-2; CDR3aa: CASSLGGQTGPYGYTF; CDR3nt: TGTGCCAGCAGCTTGGGAGGGCAAACAGGACCCTATGGCTACACCTTC
v_gene: TRBV30; d_gene: .; abundance: .; j_gene: TRBJ2-3; CDR3aa: CAWSSGRASTDTQYF; CDR3nt: TGTGCCTGGAGTTCAGGCAGGGCTAGCACAGATACGCAGTATTTT
v_gene: TRBV3-1/TRBV3-2; d_gene: .; abundance: .; j_gene: TRBJ1-1; CDR3aa: CASTQGDPTEAFF; CDR3nt: TGTGCCAGCACCCAAGGGGACCCCACTGAAGCTTTCTTT
v_gene: TRBV30; d_gene: TRBD2; abundance: .; j_gene: TRBJ2-1; CDR3aa: CAWTSGMDNEQFF; CDR3nt: TGTGCCTGGACTAGCGGGATGGACAATGAGCAGTTCTTC
v_gene: TRBV27; d_gene: .; abundance: .; j_gene: TRBJ2-3; CDR3aa: CASSFLSLARDTQYF; CDR3nt: TGTGCCAGCAGTTTCCTGTCCCTCGCCAGGGATACGCAGTATTTT
v_gene: TRBV15; d_gene: TRBD1; abundance: .; j_gene: TRBJ1-5; CDR3aa: CATSRGDRGLRPQHF; CDR3nt: TGTGCCACCAGCAGAGGTGACAGGGGTTTAAGGCCCCAGCATTTT
v_gene: TRBV15; d_gene: .; abundance: .; j_gene: TRBJ1-2; CDR3aa: CATSREHRYTF; CDR3nt: TGTGCCACCAGCAGAGAACACCGCTACACCTTC
v_gene: TRBV6-1; d_gene: .; abundance: .; j_gene: TRBJ1-2; CDR3aa: CASSEYSAHYGYTF; CDR3nt: TGTGCCAGCAGTGAATATTCGGCCCACTATGGCTACACCTTC
v_gene: TRBV9; d_gene: TRBD2; abundance: .; j_gene: TRBJ2-7; CDR3aa: CASSVGAGVTYEQYF; CDR3nt: TGTGCCAGCAGCGTAGGGGCGGGAGTTACCTACGAGCAGTACTTC
v_gene: TRBV5-1; d_gene: TRBD1; abundance: .; j_gene: TRBJ1-3; CDR3aa: CASSWTGAGDSGNTIYF; CDR3nt: TGCGCCAGCAGCTGGACAGGGGCGGGAGACTCTGGAAACACCATATATTTT
v_gene: TRBV5-1; d_gene: TRBD1; abundance: few; j_gene: TRBJ1-1; CDR3aa: CASSLTGDTEAFF; CDR3nt: TGCGCCAGCAGCTTGACAGGGGACACTGAAGCTTTCTTT
v_gene: TRBV6-1; d_gene: TRBD1; abundance: once; j_gene: TRBJ2-3; CDR3aa: CASSERVQGSTDTQYF; CDR3nt: TGTGCCAGCAGTGAAAGGGTACAGGGGAGCACAGATACGCAGTATTTT
v_gene: TRBV5-4; d_gene: TRBD1; abundance: .; j_gene: TRBJ2-1; CDR3aa: CASTEGTVYNEQFF; CDR3nt: TGTGCCAGCACAGAGGGGACAGTCTACAATGAGCAGTTCTTC
v_gene: TRBV7-9; d_gene: .; abundance: .; j_gene: TRBJ1-4; CDR3aa: CASSLKAGTNEKLFF; CDR3nt: TGTGCCAGCAGCTTAAAGGCAGGGACTAATGAAAAACTGTTTTTT
v_gene: TRBV18; d_gene: TRBD1; abundance: .; j_gene: TRBJ2-7; CDR3aa: CASSLPGQGNEQYF; CDR3nt: TGTGCCAGCTCACTCCCGGGACAGGGGAACGAGCAGTACTTC
v_gene: TRBV7-3; d_gene: TRBD1; abundance: .; j_gene: TRBJ2-7; CDR3aa: CASSKDRGELEYF; CDR3nt: TGTGCCAGCAGCAAGGACAGGGGAGAGTTGGAGTACTTC
v_gene: TRBV2; d_gene: .; abundance: once; j_gene: TRBJ1-6; CDR3aa: CASSEWLLSPLHF; CDR3nt: TGTGCCAGCAGTGAGTGGTTGCTTTCACCCCTCCACTTT
v_gene: TRBV9; d_gene: TRBD1; abundance: .; j_gene: TRBJ2-4; CDR3aa: CASSSTTGREGNIQYF; CDR3nt: TGTGCCAGCAGCTCGACGACAGGGAGAGAGGGAAACATTCAGTACTTC
v_gene: TRBV28; d_gene: TRBD1; abundance: .; j_gene: TRBJ1-5; CDR3aa: CASKTGESQPQHF; CDR3nt: TGTGCCAGCAAGACAGGGGAGAGTCAGCCCCAGCATTTT
v_gene: TRBV6-2/TRBV6-3; d_gene: .; abundance: .; j_gene: TRBJ2-7; CDR3aa: CASSYSWAEEQYF; CDR3nt: TGTGCCAGCAGTTACTCGTGGGCTGAGGAGCAGTACTTC
v_gene: TRBV4-2; d_gene: .; abundance: .; j_gene: TRBJ1-2; CDR3aa: CASSPETHSGTTNSYGYTF; CDR3nt: TGTGCCAGCAGCCCAGAAACTCATTCCGGGACGACTAATTCCTATGGCTACACCTTC
v_gene: TRBV30; d_gene: TRBD2; abundance: .; j_gene: TRBJ2-7; CDR3aa: CAWSQTSGYEQYF; CDR3nt: TGTGCCTGGAGCCAGACTAGCGGATACGAGCAGTACTTC
v_gene: TRBV10-3; d_gene: TRBD2; abundance: .; j_gene: TRBJ2-1; CDR3aa: CANSAGGFNEQFF; CDR3nt: TGTGCCAACTCAGCGGGAGGCTTTAATGAGCAGTTCTTC